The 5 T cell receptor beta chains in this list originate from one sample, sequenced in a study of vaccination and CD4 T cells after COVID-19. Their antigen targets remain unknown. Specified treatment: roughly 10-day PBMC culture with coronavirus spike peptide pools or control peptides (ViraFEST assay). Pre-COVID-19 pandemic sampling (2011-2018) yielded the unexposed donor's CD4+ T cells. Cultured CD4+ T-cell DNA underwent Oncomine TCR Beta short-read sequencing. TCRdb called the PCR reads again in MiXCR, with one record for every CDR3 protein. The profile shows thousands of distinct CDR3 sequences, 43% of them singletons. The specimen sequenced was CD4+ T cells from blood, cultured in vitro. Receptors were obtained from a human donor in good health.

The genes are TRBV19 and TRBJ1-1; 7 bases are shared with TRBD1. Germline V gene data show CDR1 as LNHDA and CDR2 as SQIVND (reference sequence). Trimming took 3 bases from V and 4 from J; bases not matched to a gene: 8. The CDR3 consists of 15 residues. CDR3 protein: CASSILTGEVTEAFF. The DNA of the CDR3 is TGTGCCAGTAGTATTTTAACAGGGGAGGTCACTGAAGCTTTCTTT.

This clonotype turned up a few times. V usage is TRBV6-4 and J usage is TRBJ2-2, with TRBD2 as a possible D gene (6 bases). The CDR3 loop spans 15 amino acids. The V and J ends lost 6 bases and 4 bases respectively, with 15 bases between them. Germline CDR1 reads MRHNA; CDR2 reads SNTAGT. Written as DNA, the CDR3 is TGTGCCAGCAGCCCAGGCGGGGTGGTCACCGGGGAGCTGTTTTTT. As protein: CASSPGGVVTGELFF.

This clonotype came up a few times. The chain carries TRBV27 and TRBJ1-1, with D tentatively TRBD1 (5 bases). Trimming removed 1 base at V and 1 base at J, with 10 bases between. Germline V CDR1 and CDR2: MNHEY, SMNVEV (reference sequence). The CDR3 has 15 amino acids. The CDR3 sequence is CASSLLVGQNTEAFF. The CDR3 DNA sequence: TGTGCCAGCAGTTTATTGGTTGGACAGAACACTGAAGCTTTCTTT.

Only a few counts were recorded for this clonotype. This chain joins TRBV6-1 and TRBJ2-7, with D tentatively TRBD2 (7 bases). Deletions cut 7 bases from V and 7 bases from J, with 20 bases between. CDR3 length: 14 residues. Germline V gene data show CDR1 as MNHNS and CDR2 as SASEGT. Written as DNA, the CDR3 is TGTGCCAGCACTAAAATATCCGGGGGGCGGGAGCAGTACTTC. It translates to CASTKISGGREQYF.

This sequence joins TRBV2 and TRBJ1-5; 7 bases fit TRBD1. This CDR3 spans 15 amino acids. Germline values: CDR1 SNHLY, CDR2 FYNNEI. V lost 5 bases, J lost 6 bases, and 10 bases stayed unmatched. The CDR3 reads CASSKGGQLVQPQHF. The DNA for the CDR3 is TGTGCCAGCAGTAAAGGGGGACAGTTAGTTCAGCCCCAGCATTTT.